A single sample gave rise to the 24 T cell receptor beta chains below, sequenced in a study of T-cell reconstitution after alpha-beta-depleted transplantation in children. The TCRbeta library was prepared with unique molecular identifiers. Each CDR3 protein is one row after TCRdb ran MiXCR on the PCR reads. Counted here are hundreds of thousands of distinct CDR3 sequences, about 15% occurring once; the ten biggest clones make up approximately 1%. The sequences come from PBMCs from the stem cell graft donor, collected from the stem cell graft. These receptor sequences come from a human donor who donated a stem cell graft to a child with acute myeloid leukemia.

This CDR3 reads CASSQDRLGGTGGSPLHF. For the CDR3, the DNA is TGCGCCAGCAGCCAAGACCGGTTAGGTGGGACAGGGGGTTCACCCCTCCACTTT. The chain combines TRBV4-3 with TRBJ1-6, with 11 bases identical to TRBD1. Germline V gives CDR1 LGHNA, CDR2 YSLEER. The CDR3 is made up of 18 amino acids. With V trimmed by 0 bases and J by 9 bases, 10 bases remained unmatched.

Ten or more counts support this clonotype. The chain couples TRBV29-1 to TRBJ2-1, with D perhaps matching TRBD1 or TRBD2 (6 bases each). The germline CDR1 and CDR2 sequences are SQVTM and ANQGSEA. CDR3 length equals 15 residues. The V end lost 4 bases, the J end lost 0 bases, and 13 bases lay between the germline ends. CDR3 nucleotide sequence: TGCAGCGTTGGAAGGGGGGTAGGCTCCTACAATGAGCAGTTCTTC. Translation gives CSVGRGVGSYNEQFF.

This clonotype has a count of ten or more. The chain couples TRBV20-1 to TRBJ2-3; 8 nucleotides align to TRBD2. J gave up 4 bases and V 3 bases, and 6 bases lay outside the gene matches. The germline gives CDR1 DFQATT, CDR2 SNEGSKA (reference sequence). This CDR3 comprises 14 residues. CDR3 residues: CSASGGDSSDTQYF. As DNA, the CDR3 is TGCAGTGCTAGCGGGGGGGATAGCTCAGATACGCAGTATTTT.

This chain links TRBV27 with TRBJ1-5; D not certain. The CDR3 has 13 residues. From germline, CDR1 is MNHEY and CDR2 SMNVEV (reference sequence). V was shortened by 3 bases and J by 7 bases, with 10 bases between the two germline ends. CDR3 DNA: TGTGCCAGCAGTTTTAATCGCGCCCAGCCCCAGCATTTT. Translation: CASSFNRAQPQHF.

This clonotype was seen only a few times. The genes are TRBV6-5 and TRBJ2-1; 7 nucleotides match TRBD1. CDR3 length: 12 residues. Trimming cost V 5 bases and J 6 bases; bases outside gene matches: 1. Germline V lookup: CDR1 MNHEY, CDR2 SVGAGI. The CDR3 region is CASSGTVNEQFF. In DNA form, the CDR3 reads TGTGCCAGCAGTGGGACAGTCAATGAGCAGTTCTTC.

This clonotype was counted at least ten times. The chain uses TRBV20-1 and TRBJ2-5; D assignment may be TRBD1 or TRBD2 (6 bases each). This CDR3 has 14 residues. The V gene's germline CDR1 is DFQATT and CDR2 SNEGSKA (reference sequence). Deletions cut 2 bases from V and 1 base from J, with 11 bases between. The CDR3 bases are TGCAGTGCTAGACCCGGGGGCGGCCAAGAGACCCAGTACTTC. Its translation: CSARPGGGQETQYF.

The table lists this clonotype with many counts. The chain combines TRBV20-1 with TRBJ2-5; weak D call: TRBD1 (6 bases). Between the trimmed V and J ends, which lost 4 bases and 1 base, there was a span of 10 bases. Germline values: CDR1 DFQATT, CDR2 SNEGSKA (reference sequence). The CDR3 sequence is 13 residues long. The CDR3 protein is CSAKRQVQETQYF. In DNA, the CDR3 is TGCAGTGCTAAAAGACAGGTCCAAGAGACCCAGTACTTC.

This chain uses TRBV20-1 with TRBJ2-3, with 9 bases identical to TRBD2. With 6 bases clipped from V and 4 bases from J, the junction kept 11 bases outside the gene matches. Germline CDR1 is DFQATT and CDR2 is SNEGSKA (reference sequence). The CDR3 is made up of 15 amino acids. The CDR3 is CSASSPGGGADTQYF. The CDR3 bases are TGCAGTGCCTCCTCCCCTGGCGGGGGGGCAGATACGCAGTATTTT.

This chain joins TRBV24-1 and TRBJ2-1; weak D call: TRBD1 (6 bases). Trimming removed 4 bases from V and 8 bases from J, with 11 bases in between. CDR1 is KGHDR and CDR2 is SFDVKD in the germline V gene. This CDR3 contains 13 residues. Here the CDR3 reads CATSDRDIHEQFF. CDR3 nucleotide sequence: TGTGCCACCAGTGACCGGGACATCCATGAGCAGTTCTTC.

A word on this clonotype: The junction departs from the called germline gene at one end, perhaps through a read error. V usage is TRBV4-3 and J usage is TRBJ1-1, with D unclear. The CDR3 totals 13 residues. Germline CDR1 is LGHNA and CDR2 is YSLEER. In nucleotides, the CDR3 is TGCGCCACCAGCCAAGACGGGGAGAGTTGGGCTTTCTTT. This translates into CATSQDGESWAFF.

The rearrangement links TRBV7-9 to TRBJ2-2; D call uncertain. In germline, CDR1 is SEHNR, CDR2 FQNEAQ (reference sequence). Trimming took 5 bases from V and 0 from J, leaving 16 bases between them. This CDR3 is 17 amino acids long. This chain's CDR3 is CASSPSLPIPNTGELFF. In nucleotides, the CDR3 is TGTGCCAGCAGCCCCTCATTACCAATCCCGAACACCGGGGAGCTGTTTTTT.

This clonotype was counted at least ten times. This rearrangement joins TRBV12-3 or TRBV12-4 to TRBJ2-1, with D hard to call. Trimming took off 3 bases at V and 8 bases at J, with 17 bases between the two ends. There are 15 residues in the CDR3. Here the CDR3 DNA reads TGTGCCAGCAGTTTTTCAGAGGTTCGAGATGATGAGCAGTTCTTC. Amino acid sequence: CASSFSEVRDDEQFF.

This sequence joins TRBV9 and TRBJ2-3; 11 bases agree with TRBD2. The junction had 9 bases not matched to a gene; V was cut back by 3 bases and J by 0 bases. The CDR3 is 18 amino acids. Germline CDR1 and CDR2: SGDLS and YYNGEE. The CDR3 region has the DNA TGTGCCAGCAGCGCCCCTCTAGCGGGGGGTGCTAGCACAGATACGCAGTATTTT. It translates to CASSAPLAGGASTDTQYF.

This clonotype came up many times. This chain joins TRBV7-2 and TRBJ1-5; D unclear. The V end was cut by 6 bases, the J end by 7 bases, with 10 bases between. Germline V gene sequence: CDR1 SGHTA, CDR2 FQGNSA. The length of the CDR3 is 12 residues. The CDR3 DNA reads TGTGCCAGCAGTCTACAGTTCCAGCCCCAGCATTTT. This sequence encodes CASSLQFQPQHF.

This clonotype was counted ten times or more. The V gene is TRBV13, the J gene TRBJ1-4, with D maybe TRBD1 (6 bases). Germline-derived CDR1 and CDR2 are PRHDT and FYEKMQ (reference sequence). V was shortened by 2 bases and J by 5 bases, with 6 bases between the two germline ends. CDR3 length: 13 amino acids. The CDR3 nucleotides read TGTGCCAGCAGCTTAACAGGGAATGAAAAACTGTTTTTT. This gives the protein CASSLTGNEKLFF. Filled out from reference TRBV13 and TRBJ1-4, the complete variable domain reads AAGVIQSPRHLIKEKRETATLKCYPIPRHDTVYWYQQGPGQDPQFLISFYEKMQSDKGSIPDRFSAQQFSDYHSELNMSSLELGDSALYFCASSLTGNEKLFFGSGTQLSVL.

This clonotype came up many times. The chain carries TRBV5-1 and TRBJ1-6; D is undetermined. The CDR3 runs to 14 residues. Per the germline V gene, CDR1 is SGHRS and CDR2 is YFSETQ. Between the trimmed V and J ends, which lost 0 bases and 8 bases, there was a span of 9 bases. The CDR3: CASSLEGPDSPLHF. DNA of the CDR3: TGCGCCAGCAGCTTGGAAGGGCCGGATTCACCCCTCCACTTT.

Turning to this clonotype: This may be a read error, as it is one base from a much larger clone. V usage is TRBV20-1 and J usage is TRBJ1-1; maybe TRBD1 (5 bases). Germline CDR1 DFQATT, CDR2 SNEGSKA (reference sequence). CDR3 size: 16 residues. CDR3 sequence reads: CSAPPPGGTLGTDAFF. For the CDR3, the DNA is TGCAGTGCTCCTCCCCCGGGCGGGACTTTGGGGACTGACGCTTTCTTT.

This clonotype was picked up a small number of times. The chain links TRBV7-6 to TRBJ2-5; weak D call: TRBD2 (5 bases). CDR1 and CDR2 (germline): SGHVS, FNYEAQ. Trimming shortened V by 9 bases and J by 3 bases, and 20 bases separated the two germline ends. CDR3 length equals 15 residues. CDR3 coding DNA: TGTGCCAGTACCCGAGGGCGCGGGCTCAAAGAGACCCAGTACTTC. This sequence encodes CASTRGRGLKETQYF. Drawing the rest from reference TRBV7-6 and TRBJ2-5, the complete variable domain is GAGVSQSPRYKVTKRGQDVALRCDPISGHVSLYWYRQALGQGPEFLTYFNYEAQQDKSGLPNDRFSAERPEGSISTLTIQRTEQRDSAMYRCASTRGRGLKETQYFGPGTRLLVL.

This clonotype appeared many times. The rearrangement links TRBV12-3 or TRBV12-4 to TRBJ1-1; unclear D gene. The CDR3 sequence is 13 residues long. V lost 2 bases, J lost 7 bases, and 11 bases lay in between. DNA for the CDR3: TGTGCCAGCAGTTTAAGAGTTATAGATGAAGCTTTCTTT. Translation gives CASSLRVIDEAFF.

This clonotype was detected many times. The chain employs TRBV20-1 and TRBJ1-4; no definite D call. This CDR3 has 14 residues. CDR1 and CDR2 from the germline V gene are DFQATT and SNEGSKA (reference sequence). Trimming left V 5 bases short and J 10 bases short, with 20 bases between. CDR3: CSAPGLGKGGKLFF. The CDR3 DNA is TGCAGTGCTCCCGGTCTAGGGAAGGGCGGAAAACTGTTTTTT.

In regard to this clonotype: A read error may explain this, as a much larger clone is one base away. CDR3 DNA: TGTGCCAGCAGCTCACGGGCCGGGGCGGGGAATGAGCAGTTCTTC. It codes for CASSSRAGAGNEQFF. The J gene is TRBJ2-1, the V gene TRBV7-2; D might be TRBD2 (6 bases). The germline V and J ends were trimmed by 4 bases and 7 bases, with 17 bases remaining between them. The CDR3 covers 15 residues. CDR1 and CDR2 (germline): SGHTA, FQGNSA. Combining the CDR3 with reference TRBV7-2 and TRBJ2-1 gives the whole variable domain GAGVSQSPSNKVTEKGKDVELRCDPISGHTALYWYRQSLGQGLEFLIYFQGNSAPDKSGLPSDRFSAERTGGSVSTLTIQRTQQEDSAVYLCASSSRAGAGNEQFFGPGTRLTVL.

The chain has TRBV12-3 or TRBV12-4 and TRBJ1-3, with TRBD1 matching over 10 bases. The CDR3 has 14 amino acids. The V segment lost 4 bases and the J segment 8 bases; nucleotides outside the gene matches: 5. CDR3 sequence reads: CASSSRDRGDTIYF. The CDR3 region has the DNA TGTGCCAGCAGTTCCAGGGACAGGGGAGACACCATATATTTT.

This clonotype was seen many times. This chain links TRBV7-2 with TRBJ2-7, with a weak D call TRBD2 (6 bases). Looked up from germline, CDR1 is SGHTA and CDR2 is FQGNSA. The CDR3 runs 14 residues. Trimming removed 1 base at V and 4 bases at J, with 11 bases between. Here the CDR3 DNA reads TGTGCCAGCAGCTTAGTCCGGGGGTTATACGAGCAGTACGTC. Translated: CASSLVRGLYEQYV.

Ten or more counts support this clonotype. This chain connects TRBV20-1 to TRBJ2-7; no clear D gene. CDR1 and CDR2 (germline): DFQATT, SNEGSKA (reference sequence). Trimming took 0 bases from V and 6 from J, leaving 15 bases between them. The CDR3 spans 14 residues. The CDR3 nucleotides read TGCAGTGCTAGAGATCGGCTTAGAGTTGGCGAGCAGTACTTC. Translating gives CSARDRLRVGEQYF.